Included here is one T cell receptor (beta chain) sequence, with context. The protocol was immunoSEQ multiplex PCR, while the TCRdb copy is restricted to in-frame clones and leaves out a portion. There are some 460,000 clones in the sample; approximately 90% occur only once, and roughly 1.9% lies in the top ten. This record comes from a study of blood T cell repertoires in COVID-19. Study in general: The United States, Italy and Spain were the sources of the acute and convalescent COVID-19 samples.

The germline V gene has CDR1 ENHRY and CDR2 SYGVKD. The CDR3 loop spans 20 amino acids. Unmatched junction bases numbered 15, after V lost 0 bases and J lost 2 bases. The chain couples TRBV10-3 to TRBJ1-5, with 8 bases aligning to TRBD1. The sample was PBMCs or T cells enriched from blood (not recorded which). The origin of this receptor is a woman younger than 30 with acute COVID-19. CDR3 loop: CAISESAGQAGSFGNQPQHF. The CDR3 coding sequence is TGTGCCATCAGTGAGTCAGCGGGACAGGCGGGTAGTTTCGGCAATCAGCCCCAGCATTTT.